This TCR beta chain was sequenced during a study of shared clonotypes between healthy human individuals. Study-wide findings and caveats: The small donor group covered limited genetic and exposure diversity. Clonotypes shared by all four sorted-subset donors had higher generation probabilities than non-shared clonotypes.

Germline-derived CDR1 and CDR2 are KGHSH and LQKENI. With 6 bases clipped from V and 2 bases from J, the junction kept 16 bases outside the gene matches. The CDR3 is 18 residues long. Of note for this clone: Its antigen is undetermined.

Sequencing used immunoSEQ multiplex PCR; TCRdb keeps in-frame clones, though not all of them. The repertoire has approximately 2,000,000 clones, 80% to 95% of them found once; the top ten carry about 0.41%. The rearrangement links TRBV18 to TRBJ2-3, with TRBD1 matching 8 bases. The sequenced material came from naive CD4+ T cells from PBMCs. Subset in this sample: CD45RA+ positively selected. The sequence came from a man younger than 30 in good health. Some clones in this sample may be carry-over from other donors' samples. The CDR3 DNA sequence: TGTGCCAGCTCCCCCGGGACAGGCCCCGTTATGGACACAGATACGCAGTATTTT. Protein product: CASSPGTGPVMDTDTQYF.